One sample yielded the 21 T cell receptor beta chains listed below, sequenced in a study of shared clonotypes between healthy human individuals. Here immunoSEQ multiplex PCR was the method, and the copy in TCRdb shows in-frame clones only, minus some. The sample includes about a million clones, roughly 77% of them seen just once. Sequenced input: memory CD4+ T cells from PBMCs. The subset here: CD45RA-negative fraction. These receptors were obtained from a man younger than 35 in good health. Some clones in this sample may be carry-over from other donors' samples.

To note about this clone: This could be a read error, since a much larger clone is one nucleotide away. The conserved phenylalanine or tryptophan is not found at the CDR3 terminus, so this likely reflects a read error. The rearrangement joins TRBV7-2 to TRBJ1-5, with 8 nucleotides matching TRBD1. The V segment lost 1 base and the J segment 0 bases; nucleotides outside the gene matches: 5. Germline V CDR1 and CDR2: SGHTA, FQGNSA. This CDR3 is 17 amino acids long. The CDR3 sequence: CASSLVAGGSSNQPQHL. CDR3 sequence (DNA): TGTGCCAGCAGCTTAGTAGCAGGGGGCAGTAGCAATCAGCCCCAGCATCTT.

The genes are TRBV6-5 and TRBJ1-5; 9 bases align to TRBD1. The CDR3 has 14 residues. The V and J ends lost 7 bases and 9 bases, in that order; junction bases with no gene match: 10. Germline assignment: CDR1 MNHEY and CDR2 SVGAGI. The CDR3 protein is CASKPGQGRRPQHF. The CDR3 bases are TGTGCCAGCAAACCGGGACAGGGTCGTAGGCCCCAGCATTTT.

The chain combines TRBV6-4 with TRBJ2-3, with 8 bases lining up with TRBD2. J gave up 0 bases and V 2 bases, and 10 bases lay outside the gene matches. Germline V gives CDR1 MRHNA, CDR2 SNTAGT. The CDR3 is made up of 18 amino acids. This chain's CDR3 is CASSDESAGALSTDTQYF. CDR3 nucleotide sequence: TGTGCCAGCAGTGACGAATCAGCGGGAGCGTTGAGCACAGATACGCAGTATTTT.

This sequence joins TRBV28 and TRBJ1-4; D is ambiguous. The germline CDR1 and CDR2 sequences are MDHEN and SYDVKM. Trimming left V 5 bases short and J 14 bases short, with 15 bases between. This CDR3 has 12 residues. Written as DNA, the CDR3 is TGTGCCAGCAGTCCCTCGAGGAGCCATCTGTTTTTT. Translated, it gives CASSPSRSHLFF.

About this clone: At the DNA level, this CDR3 is encoded by other sequences in the same sample as well. The chain links TRBV9 to TRBJ2-5, with a weak D call TRBD1 (6 bases). In germline, CDR1 is SGDLS, CDR2 YYNGEE. The CDR3 loop spans 14 amino acids. Deletions cut 0 bases from V and 5 bases from J, with 11 bases between. The CDR3 DNA reads TGTGCCAGCAGCGTAGGAACAGGGCCGGAGACCCAGTACTTC. It encodes CASSVGTGPETQYF.

Concerning this clone itself: This may stem from a read error, because a much larger clone lies one nucleotide away. The genes are TRBV6-5 and TRBJ1-5; D not resolved. The ends were cut back, 0 bases at V and 0 bases at J, with 3 bases in the middle. The CDR3 has 14 residues. Germline CDR1 reads MNHEY; CDR2 reads SVGAGI. CDR3 bases: TGTGCCAGCAGTTACTCATTTAGCAATCAGCCCCAGCATTTT. It yields the protein CASSYSFSNQPQHF.

Comment on this clone: A much larger clonotype is one base distant, so this may be a read error. The sample holds other DNA sequences that translate to the same CDR3. CDR3 loop: CSAGNEKLFF. CDR3 coding DNA: TGCAGTGCCGGGAATGAAAAACTGTTTTTT. This chain uses TRBV20-1 with TRBJ1-4; no firm D call. Germline-derived CDR1 and CDR2 are DFQATT and SNEGSKA (reference sequence). Trimming shortened V by 6 bases and J by 5 bases, and 4 bases separated the two germline ends. The CDR3 has 10 residues.

The genes are TRBV25-1 and TRBJ2-7, with no clear D. The V end lost 9 bases, the J end lost 2 bases, and 11 bases lay between the germline ends. Looked up from germline, CDR1 is MGHDK and CDR2 is SYGVNS. This CDR3 is built from 12 residues. CDR3: CARSDGTYEQYF. The CDR3 bases are TGTGCCAGATCGGACGGAACCTACGAGCAGTACTTC.

V and J are TRBV14 and TRBJ1-5; no firm D call. This CDR3 comprises 13 residues. V lost 4 bases to trimming and J lost 7 bases, with 11 bases between them. The V gene's germline CDR1 is SGHDN and CDR2 FVKESK. The CDR3 bases are TGTGCCAGCAGCCGAGGACTTGGGCAGCCCCAGCATTTT. As protein: CASSRGLGQPQHF.

Written as DNA, the CDR3 is TGTGCCAGCAGTCGAACTAGCGGTACCCCCAATGAGCAGTTCTTC. Translation gives CASSRTSGTPNEQFF. The chain recombines TRBV6-1 with TRBJ2-1; the match to TRBD2 covers 8 bases. With 5 bases clipped from V and 6 bases from J, the junction kept 9 bases outside the gene matches. CDR3 length: 15 amino acids. Germline V gives CDR1 MNHNS, CDR2 SASEGT.

The J gene is TRBJ1-3, the V gene TRBV28; D not resolved. Trimming pared 5 bases from V and 0 bases from J, leaving 11 bases between. Germline V gene lookup returns CDR1 MDHEN and CDR2 SYDVKM. This CDR3 spans 15 amino acids. In nucleotides, the CDR3 is TGTGCCAGCAGTCAATGGACGGCCTCTGGAAACACCATATATTTT. Its translation is CASSQWTASGNTIYF.

The genes are TRBV9 and TRBJ2-6; D call uncertain. In germline, CDR1 is SGDLS, CDR2 YYNGEE. The CDR3 contains 15 residues. The V and J ends lost 4 bases and 0 bases respectively, with 8 bases between them. CDR3 sequence reads: CASSPIRSGANVLTF. In DNA form, the CDR3 reads TGTGCCAGCAGCCCCATCCGCTCTGGGGCCAACGTCCTGACTTTC.

The chain has TRBV5-4 and TRBJ2-1; D uncertain. Deletions cut 0 bases from V and 8 bases from J, with 6 bases between. The CDR3 spans 12 residues. CDR1 and CDR2 (germline): SGHNT, YYREEE (reference sequence). The CDR3 DNA reads TGTGCCAGCAGCTTGGTGGGATATGAGCAGTTCTTC. Its protein product is CASSLVGYEQFF.

This clone was detected a few times. The chain couples TRBV6-1 to TRBJ2-7; no firm D call. The CDR3 runs 12 residues. V shed 6 bases and J shed 1 base, with 7 bases lying between them. Germline assignment: CDR1 MNHNS and CDR2 SASEGT. This CDR3 is CASRPTSYEQYF. CDR3 nucleotides: TGTGCCAGCAGGCCGACATCCTACGAGCAGTACTTC.

This rearrangement joins TRBV6-6 to TRBJ1-4; no clear D gene. Per the germline V gene, CDR1 is MNHNY and CDR2 is SVGAGI (reference sequence). The CDR3 extends over 14 amino acids. Trimming stripped 11 bases from V and 0 bases from J, with 13 bases between. CDR3 in DNA: TGTGCCGCAGGACGGGGAGCAACTAATGAAAAACTGTTTTTT. As protein: CAAGRGATNEKLFF.

This clone was seen once. This chain uses TRBV27 with TRBJ2-2; tentatively, D is TRBD2 (6 bases). The CDR3 has 15 residues. V was pared by 5 bases and J by 2 bases, with 12 bases between. Germline V gives CDR1 MNHEY, CDR2 SMNVEV (reference sequence). The DNA of the CDR3 is TGTGCCAGCAGTGGGGGACTTTTAAACACCGGGGAGCTGTTTTTT. Protein sequence: CASSGGLLNTGELFF.

The chain is built from TRBV7-2 and TRBJ1-2; 9 bases are shared with TRBD1. J lost 7 bases, V lost 1 base, and 7 bases had no gene match. This CDR3 has 15 residues. Germline lookup yields CDR1 SGHTA and CDR2 FQGNSA. The CDR3 DNA sequence: TGTGCCAGCAGCTTAGTAGGACAGGGGTCGAGTGGCTACACCTTC. Its protein is CASSLVGQGSSGYTF.

The rearrangement links TRBV5-8 to TRBJ1-1; D call uncertain. V was pared by 7 bases and J by 4 bases, with 14 bases between. Germline V gene lookup returns CDR1 SGHTS and CDR2 YDEGEE. This CDR3 spans 13 amino acids. The CDR3 here is CASLTERGTEAFF. In nucleotides, the CDR3 is TGTGCCAGCCTTACAGAAAGAGGCACTGAAGCTTTCTTT.

This clone was recorded only once. J is TRBJ2-5 and V is TRBV5-4; 8 nucleotides line up with TRBD2. The V gene's germline CDR1 is SGHNT and CDR2 YYREEE (reference sequence). The CDR3 covers 15 residues. J was trimmed by 4 bases and V by 5 bases; bases with no gene match: 10. Written as DNA, the CDR3 is TGTGCCAGCAGGTCGACCGGGCGGGGGGCAGAGACCCAGTACTTC. It codes for CASRSTGRGAETQYF. Variable domain in full (rest from reference TRBV5-4 and TRBJ2-5): ETGVTQSPTHLIKTRGQQVTLRCSSQSGHNTVSWYQQALGQGPQFIFQYYREEENGRGNFPPRFSGLQFPNYSSELNVNALELDDSALYLCASRSTGRGAETQYFGPGTRLLVL.

This clone was counted only a few times. The chain couples TRBV29-1 to TRBJ1-1; weak D call: TRBD1 (6 bases). The CDR3 totals 14 residues. Germline values: CDR1 SQVTM, CDR2 ANQGSEA. V was shortened by 7 bases and J by 5 bases, with 20 bases between the two germline ends. CDR3 residues: CSAPFGGGRTEAFF. The DNA for the CDR3 is TGCAGCGCTCCCTTTGGGGGGGGCAGGACTGAAGCTTTCTTT. The full variable domain, rest sourced from reference TRBV29-1 and TRBJ1-1, is SAVISQKPSRDICQRGTSLTIQCQVDSQVTMMFWYRQQPGQSLTLIATANQGSEATYESGFVIDKFPISRPNLTFSTLTVSNMSPEDSSIYLCSAPFGGGRTEAFFGQGTRLTVV.

Notes on this clone: This may stem from a read error, because a much larger clone lies one nucleotide away. In DNA form, the CDR3 reads TGTGCCAGCAGCTGGGACAGGTACACTGAAGCTTTCTTT. Translated, it gives CASSWDRYTEAFF. J is TRBJ1-1 and V is TRBV11-3, with 8 bases aligning to TRBD1. V lost 4 bases to trimming and J lost 3 bases; unmatched junction nucleotides: 1. The CDR3 consists of 13 residues. Germline values: CDR1 SGHNT, CDR2 YENEEA.